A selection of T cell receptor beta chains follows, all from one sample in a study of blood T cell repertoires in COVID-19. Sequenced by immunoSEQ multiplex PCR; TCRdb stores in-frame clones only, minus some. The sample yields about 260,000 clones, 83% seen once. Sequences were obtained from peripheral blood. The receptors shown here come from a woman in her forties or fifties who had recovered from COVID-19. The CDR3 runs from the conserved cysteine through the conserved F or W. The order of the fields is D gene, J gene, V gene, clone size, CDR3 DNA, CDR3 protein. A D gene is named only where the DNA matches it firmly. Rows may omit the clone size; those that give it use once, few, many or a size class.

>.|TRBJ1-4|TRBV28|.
TGTGCCAGCCGACTACCGGGGGATGAAAAACTGTTTTTT
CASRLPGDEKLFF
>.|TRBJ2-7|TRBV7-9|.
TGTGCCAGCAGCTTAGCGTTGGACTTAGGGAGCTCCTACGAGCAGTACTTC
CASSLALDLGSSYEQYF
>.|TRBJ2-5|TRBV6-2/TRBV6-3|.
TGTGCCAGCAGTCAGGGACTCGCTACCCAAGAGACCCAGTACTTC
CASSQGLATQETQYF
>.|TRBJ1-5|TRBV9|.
TGTGCCAGCAACCAATGGGGGGATGGCAATCAGCCCCAGCATTTT
CASNQWGDGNQPQHF
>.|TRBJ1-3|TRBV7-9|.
TGTGCCAGCAGCTTAGAGACAGTTTCTGGAAACACCATATATTTT
CASSLETVSGNTIYF
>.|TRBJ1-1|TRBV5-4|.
TGTGCCAGCAGCTCGCCTCCTATGGGGGGCACTGAAGCTTTCTTT
CASSSPPMGGTEAFF
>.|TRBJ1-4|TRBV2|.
TGTGCCAGCAGTGAAGCGCTGGGGGCGATTTCTGAAAAACTGTTTTTT
CASSEALGAISEKLFF
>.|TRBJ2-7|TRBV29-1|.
TGCAGCGTTGAAGGGTTCGGCTCGGGGGACTACGAGCAGTACTTC
CSVEGFGSGDYEQYF
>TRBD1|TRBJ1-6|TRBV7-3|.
TGTGCCAGCAGCCAAGGACAGGGGGGTTCACCCCTCCACTTT
CASSQGQGGSPLHF
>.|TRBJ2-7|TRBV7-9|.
TGTGCCAGCAGCTCATCGGGACTTACGGTCTACGAGCAGTACTTC
CASSSSGLTVYEQYF
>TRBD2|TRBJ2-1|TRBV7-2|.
TGTGCCAGCAGCACTAGAGCGGGGACCGGGAATGAGCAGTTCTTC
CASSTRAGTGNEQFF
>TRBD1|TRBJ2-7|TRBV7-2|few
TGTGCCAGCAGCTTCACCGGGACAGGGACCTACGAGCAGTACTTC
CASSFTGTGTYEQYF
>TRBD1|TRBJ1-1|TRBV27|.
TGTGCCAGCAGGCCCAGGACAGGGGGCGACCAGCGGACTGAAGCTTTCTTT
CASRPRTGGDQRTEAFF
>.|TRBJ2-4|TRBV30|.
TGTGCCTGGAGTCCGAGGAGTGGGAGGAGGAAACTAGCCAAAAACATTCAGTACTTC
CAWSPRSGRRKLAKNIQYF
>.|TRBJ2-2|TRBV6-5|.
TGTGCCAGCAGTTACTGGGCAGGGAGGACCGGGGAGCTGTTTTTT
CASSYWAGRTGELFF
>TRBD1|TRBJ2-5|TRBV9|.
TGTGCCAGCAGCCCCCGGACAGGGAGGCAAGAGACCCAGTACTTC
CASSPRTGRQETQYF
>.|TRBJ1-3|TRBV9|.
TGTGCCAGCAGCGTAGACCCCGGTTCTGGAAACACCATATATTTT
CASSVDPGSGNTIYF
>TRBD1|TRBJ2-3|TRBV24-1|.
TGTGCCACCAGTCGGACAGGGGAAGTAGATACGCAGTATTTT
CATSRTGEVDTQYF
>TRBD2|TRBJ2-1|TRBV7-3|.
TGTGCCAGCAGCTTAATGGCGGGAGGGGTGAATGAGCAGTTCTTC
CASSLMAGGVNEQFF
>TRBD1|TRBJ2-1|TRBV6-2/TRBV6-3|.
TGTGCCAGCAGTTCGGGACAGGGTTGGGATGAGCAGTTCTTC
CASSSGQGWDEQFF
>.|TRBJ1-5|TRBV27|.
TGTGCCAGCAGTCGAGAGGGGGTCGGGCAGCCCCAGCATTTT
CASSREGVGQPQHF
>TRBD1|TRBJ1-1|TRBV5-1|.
TGCGCCAGCAGTAGACAGGGTCCTGAAGCTTTCTTT
CASSRQGPEAFF
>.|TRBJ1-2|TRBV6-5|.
TGTGCCAGCAGAACCCTTCAGGGTAGGGACTATGGCTACACCTTC
CASRTLQGRDYGYTF
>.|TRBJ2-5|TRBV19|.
TGTGCCAGTAGTATGGGCAGGGCTGAGACTCAGTACTTC
CASSMGRAETQYF
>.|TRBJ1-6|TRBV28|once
TGTGCCAGCAGTCTCGGGGGACTCGGTGGTAGCCCCTATAATTCACCCCTCCACTTT
CASSLGGLGGSPYNSPLHF
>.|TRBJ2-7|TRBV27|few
TGTGCCAGCAGCTCGCTGGGGCCTCGGGAGCAGTACTTC
CASSSLGPREQYF
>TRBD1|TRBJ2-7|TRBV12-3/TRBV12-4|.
TGTGCCAGCAGCGGGACAGTCGACGAGCAGTACTTC
CASSGTVDEQYF
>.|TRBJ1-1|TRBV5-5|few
TGTGCCAGCAGCTTTATAAGGGGAGGATGGAACACTGAAGCTTTCTTT
CASSFIRGGWNTEAFF